This record concerns one T cell receptor beta chain sequence. There are 16 residues in the CDR3. Germline CDR1 reads LGHDT; CDR2 reads YNNKEL (reference sequence). The ends were cut back, 4 bases at V and 1 base at J, with 11 bases in the middle. This sample is part of a study of blood T cell repertoires in COVID-19. Study-wide context: Whether acute or convalescent, the COVID-19 samples came from the United States, Italy and Spain. T cells, B-cell-depleted T cells, or PBMCs provided the cDNA or gDNA that served as material.

Under the authors' procedure: Reference gene primers were amplified, and this amplification served to estimate nucleated cell counts. TCRdb keeps only in-frame clones here, not all; method: immunoSEQ multiplex PCR. The DNA was the basis for D and trimming; V, J and clone size are from that table. The sample holds 150,000 to 200,000 clones, roughly 90% seen once. This rearrangement joins TRBV3-1 (or the pseudogene TRBV3-2) to TRBJ2-6; D may be TRBD2 (6 bases). The TCR was taken from a man aged 18 to 30 with acute or convalescent COVID-19. Specimen: peripheral blood. CDR3 loop: CASSPYRESGANVLTF. The CDR3, as DNA: TGTGCCAGCAGCCCCTACCGGGAGTCTGGGGCCAACGTCCTGACTTTC.